This TCR beta chain was captured in a study of metastatic and nonmetastatic thyroid tumors. About the study: Where malignant and benign thyroid patients were concerned, repertoires were compared across blood and tumor or nodule tissue.

The CDR3 runs to 13 residues. Per germline, CDR1 SGHRS and CDR2 YFSETQ. V lost 7 bases, J lost 4 bases, and 5 bases stayed unmatched. TCRdb reassembled clones from the PCR reads with MiXCR. This table holds approximately 3,600 clones, under 40% found once. Ahead of thyroid surgery, no patient had received treatment of any kind. Sequenced material: adjacent normal tissue. This clonotype originated in a male donor with papillary thyroid cancer or a benign thyroid nodule (not recorded which). Some clones in this sample may be carry-over from other donors' samples. This chain uses TRBV5-1 with TRBJ2-3; TRBD1 matches 8 bases. CDR3 nucleotides: TGCGCCAGCTTCGGACAGGGCGCAGATACGCAGTATTTT. Translated, it gives CASFGQGADTQYF.